The sample holds a few counts of the clone carrying this T cell receptor (beta chain). The antigen is undetermined. Germline values: CDR1 LGHNA, CDR2 YSLEER. The CDR3 is 20 amino acids. V lost 1 base to trimming and J lost 7 bases; unmatched junction nucleotides: 17. The sample originates from a study of beta chain features in type 1 diabetes. Study-wide findings and caveats: Cells with high TCR expression could be over-represented when cDNA is sequenced. TCRB CDR3s were moderately but significantly shorter in Type 1 diabetes patients in all four CD4+ subsets. Researchers reported that naive, central memory and Treg TCRB repertoires appeared more similar in patients than in healthy donors.

The authors reverse transcribed all of the isolated RNA, so sequencing captured expressed TCRB transcripts. The method was immunoSEQ multiplex PCR; TCRdb's version includes in-frame clones alone and lacks a portion of them. The sample lists roughly 150,000 clones, about 9% seen once, with over 0.45% in the top ten. This sequence originates from a woman in her late teens or twenties with type 1 diabetes. The rearrangement uses TRBV4-3 and TRBJ2-7; 15 bases map to TRBD2. The sequenced sample was central memory CD4+ T cells from blood. The CDR3 nucleotides are TGCGCCAGCAGCCAAGGACACAGGGGTTTCGGGACTAGCGGGAGGTATGAGCAGTACTTC. It yields the protein CASSQGHRGFGTSGRYEQYF.